These T cell receptor beta chains were read from a single sample in a study of patients and donors after allogeneic stem cell transplantation. MiXCR, applied by TCRdb to the RT-PCR reads, yields one record per CDR3 protein. Of 900,000 to 1,000,000 distinct CDR3 sequences in the sample, over 15% were seen once. The sample comprised blood, either unsorted or a sorted T cell fraction (not recorded which). These receptors all come from a human donor who was either an allogeneic HSCT recipient or a stem cell or donor lymphocyte infusion donor (not recorded which). It is not recorded whose cells these are; they may come from a transplant donor. Each CDR3 is given with its conserved first and last residue. The D gene is left open where the match is weak. The listing skips clone size in some rows; elsewhere it reads once, few, many or a size class.

clone_size j_call v_call d_call cdr3_aa cdr3_nt
- TRBJ2-2 TRBV11-2 - CASSPLVGTGELFF TGTGCCAGCAGCCCACTAGTTGGTACGGGGGAGCTGTTTTTT
few TRBJ1-2 TRBV4-3 TRBD1 CASSQVGFLSADREDYGYTF TGCGCCAGCAGCCAAGTAGGCTTTTTATCTGCGGACAGGGAGGACTATGGCTACACCTTC
- TRBJ1-5 TRBV27 TRBD1 CASGDSNQPQHF TGTGCCAGCGGGGACAGTAATCAGCCCCAGCATTTT
- TRBJ1-5 TRBV7-7 - CASSPGLDQPQHF TGTGCCAGCAGTCCGGGCCTAGATCAGCCCCAGCATTTT
few TRBJ2-1 TRBV20-1 TRBD1 CSAKTTGGAHNEQFF TGCAGTGCTAAGACGACAGGGGGCGCGCACAATGAGCAGTTCTTC
- TRBJ2-7 TRBV20-1 - CSAGLAPYEQYF TGCAGTGCTGGACTGGCACCCTACGAGCAGTACTTC
few TRBJ1-6 TRBV4-1 - CASSPLGGSNYNSPLHF TGCGCCAGCAGCCCGCTAGGGGGGAGTAACTATAATTCACCCCTCCACTTT
- TRBJ1-6 TRBV7-2 - CASSLDPTTALNSPLHF TGTGCCAGCAGCTTAGATCCCACGACAGCACTTAATTCACCCCTCCACTTT
- TRBJ1-1 TRBV4-2 - CASSQDGRRAPFF TGTGCCAGCAGCCAAGATGGGAGGAGGGCCCCTTTCTTT
many TRBJ2-1 TRBV29-1 - CSVARGYNEQFF TGCAGCGTGGCGAGGGGTTACAATGAGCAGTTCTTC
many TRBJ2-3 TRBV12-3/TRBV12-4 - CASSSSADTQYF TGTGCCAGCAGTTCTAGCGCAGATACGCAGTATTTT
- TRBJ2-2 TRBV24-1 - CATSGPGRSNTGELFF TGTGCCACCAGTGGGCCGGGACGATCGAACACCGGGGAGCTGTTTTTT
few TRBJ2-1 TRBV24-1 TRBD2 CATSDLRGGRASNEQFF TGTGCCACCAGTGATTTGCGGGGTGGGAGGGCCTCCAATGAGCAGTTCTTC
few TRBJ1-1 TRBV6-1 - CASSVRPGAGEAFF TGTGCCAGCAGTGTTAGACCAGGGGCTGGTGAAGCTTTCTTT
many TRBJ2-3 TRBV20-1 TRBD2 CSAPRTSGGRPDTQYF TGCAGTGCTCCCCGGACTAGCGGGGGGCGCCCAGATACGCAGTATTTT
few TRBJ1-2 TRBV3-1 TRBD1 CASSQDRGTGGYTF TGTGCCAGCAGCCAAGATCGGGGGACAGGGGGCTACACCTTC
few TRBJ1-2 TRBV27 - CASSLSPDSYGYTF TGTGCCAGCAGTTTATCGCCGGACAGCTATGGCTACACCTTC
- TRBJ2-4 TRBV20-1 - CSAHTGSLAKNIQYF TGCAGTGCCCACACCGGATCACTAGCCAAAAACATTCAGTACTTC
- TRBJ2-7 TRBV6-5 TRBD1 CASSYLLTGTGGAEQYF TGTGCCAGCAGTTACCTTCTAACCGGGACAGGGGGCGCCGAGCAGTACTTC
- TRBJ1-5 TRBV7-2 - CASRPGQYQPQHF TGTGCCAGCAGACCTGGACAGTATCAGCCCCAGCATTTT
- TRBJ2-7 TRBV20-1 TRBD2 CSALQLAGGPYEQYF TGCAGTGCTTTACAACTAGCGGGAGGGCCCTACGAGCAGTACTTC
- TRBJ2-3 TRBV11-1 TRBD2 CASTETSGGPKALTDTQYF TGTGCCAGCACCGAGACTAGCGGGGGGCCCAAAGCTTTAACAGATACGCAGTATTTT
many TRBJ2-7 TRBV12-3/TRBV12-4 TRBD2 CASSPSGRNYEQYF TGTGCCAGCAGTCCTAGCGGGAGAAACTACGAGCAGTACTTC
few TRBJ2-3 TRBV20-1 TRBD2 CSARDWAGGSTDTQYF TGCAGTGCTAGAGATTGGGCGGGGGGATCAACAGATACGCAGTATTTT
- TRBJ1-5 TRBV6-1 - CASSELRRSNQPQHF TGTGCCAGCAGTGAACTAAGACGGAGCAATCAGCCCCAGCATTTT
- TRBJ2-3 TRBV6-1 - CASSEWGEGRPRDTQYF TGTGCCAGCAGTGAATGGGGTGAGGGTCGTCCACGAGATACGCAGTATTTT
few TRBJ2-3 TRBV6-5 TRBD1 CASSYVGIGTASTDTQYF TGTGCCAGCAGTTACGTAGGCATAGGGACAGCTAGCACAGATACGCAGTATTTT
few TRBJ2-1 TRBV12-3/TRBV12-4 - CASSLGVDIYNEQFF TGTGCCAGCAGTTTAGGGGTAGACATCTACAATGAGCAGTTCTTC
once TRBJ2-2 TRBV25-1 - CASSEEGQENTGELFF TGTGCCAGCAGTGAGGAAGGTCAGGAGAACACCGGGGAGCTGTTTTTT